These 14 T cell receptor beta chains were all obtained from the same sample, sequenced in a study of T cell responses to AZD1222 COVID-19 vaccine. Profiling relied on immunoSEQ multiplex PCR, and the TCRdb table lists in-frame clones only, not all of them. Of 200,000 or so clones in the sample, 93% were seen once. Sequencing used peripheral blood, obtained 28 days after the second AZD1222 dose. Receptors originate from an adult who received the AZD1222 COVID-19 vaccine.

The V and J genes are TRBV3-1 (or the pseudogene TRBV3-2) and TRBJ1-2; D ambiguous. The CDR3 has 16 amino acids. The ends were cut back, 0 bases at V and 4 bases at J, with 15 bases in the middle. In germline, CDR1 is LGHDT, CDR2 YNNKEL (reference sequence). The CDR3 region has the DNA TGTGCCAGCAGCCAAGAGGGCAGGTCCTGGGCCTATGGCTACACCTTC. Protein sequence: CASSQEGRSWAYGYTF.

This clone was detected many times. The chain combines TRBV7-2 with TRBJ2-3; weak D call: TRBD2 (6 bases). Germline lookup yields CDR1 SGHTA and CDR2 FQGNSA. The CDR3 runs 17 residues. V lost 1 base, J lost 2 bases, and 16 bases lay in between. DNA for the CDR3: TGTGCCAGCAGCTTAGGGGTCGGGACTGCTTACACAGATACGCAGTATTTT. Translating it yields CASSLGVGTAYTDTQYF.

The chain couples TRBV6-5 to TRBJ1-5; no definite D call. The CDR3 has 14 residues. With 6 bases removed from V and 2 bases from J, the gap between germline ends came to 11 bases. CDR1 is MNHEY and CDR2 is SVGAGI in the germline V gene. The CDR3 DNA reads TGTGCCAGCAGAAAAGTGAGAGGCAATCAGCCCCAGCATTTT. Amino acid sequence: CASRKVRGNQPQHF.

The rearrangement links TRBV6-5 to TRBJ2-5, with D tentatively TRBD2 (5 bases). V was pared by 0 bases and J by 5 bases, with 16 bases between. This CDR3 region has 16 residues. Germline assignment: CDR1 MNHEY and CDR2 SVGAGI. This CDR3 is CASSYSGHPRRETQYF. The CDR3 DNA reads as TGTGCCAGCAGTTACTCGGGCCACCCAAGGAGGGAGACCCAGTACTTC.

V is TRBV30 and J is TRBJ1-3; D is uncertain. Germline V CDR1 and CDR2: GTSNPN, SVGIG (reference sequence). The length of the CDR3 is 12 residues. V was trimmed by 4 bases and J by 0 bases, leaving 4 bases between them. CDR3 sequence: CAWMSSGNTIYF. CDR3 sequence (DNA): TGTGCCTGGATGAGCTCTGGAAACACCATATATTTT.

V usage is TRBV28 and J usage is TRBJ2-5; no clear D gene. V lost 6 bases and J lost 2, with 4 bases in between. The CDR3 is 11 residues long. Germline CDR1 and CDR2: MDHEN and SYDVKM. CDR3: CASSRQETQYF. Written as DNA, the CDR3 is TGTGCCAGCAGCCGACAAGAGACCCAGTACTTC.

This rearrangement joins TRBV5-1 to TRBJ1-2; TRBD1 matches at 7 bases. The CDR3 has 15 amino acids. Germline CDR1 SGHRS, CDR2 YFSETQ. The ends lost 3 bases at V and 0 bases at J; junction bases unmatched: 5. CDR3 sequence: CASSSRDSPNYGYTF. CDR3 DNA: TGCGCCAGCAGCTCAAGGGACAGTCCTAACTATGGCTACACCTTC. The full variable domain, completed using reference TRBV5-1 and TRBJ1-2, is KAGVTQTPRYLIKTRGQQVTLSCSPISGHRSVSWYQQTPGQGLQFLFEYFSETQRNKGNFPGRFSGRQFSNSRSEMNVSTLELGDSALYLCASSSRDSPNYGYTFGSGTRLTVV.

The chain uses TRBV12-5 and TRBJ2-5; D not certain. CDR3 length: 12 residues. The V and J ends lost 6 bases and 5 bases respectively, with 10 bases between them. CDR1 is LGHNT and CDR2 is FRNRAP in the germline V gene. Here the CDR3 reads CASGLTQETQYF. The DNA for the CDR3 is TGTGCTAGTGGCCTGACTCAGGAGACCCAGTACTTC.

This sequence joins TRBV2 and TRBJ2-1; TRBD2 matches at 11 bases. The CDR3 has 14 amino acids. Germline CDR1 SNHLY, CDR2 FYNNEI. V lost 10 bases to trimming and J lost 8 bases; unmatched junction nucleotides: 10. The CDR3 loop reads CATPRLAGMDEQFF. CDR3 nucleotide sequence: TGTGCCACTCCCCGACTAGCGGGGATGGATGAGCAGTTCTTC.

The chain uses TRBV27 and TRBJ2-7; 11 nucleotides match TRBD2. V lost 6 bases to trimming and J lost 2 bases; unmatched junction nucleotides: 9. The CDR3 is 16 amino acids. Germline V gene data show CDR1 as MNHEY and CDR2 as SMNVEV (reference sequence). The CDR3, as DNA: TGTGCCAGCAGCGGTCTAGCGGGGGGTCACACCTACGAGCAGTACTTC. Its translation: CASSGLAGGHTYEQYF.

The rearrangement links TRBV4-3 to TRBJ1-5; 7 nucleotides line up with TRBD1. The CDR3 spans 17 residues. V trimming: 1 base; J trimming: 1 base; junction bases outside the gene matches: 7. Per germline, CDR1 LGHNA and CDR2 YSLEER. The CDR3 protein is CASSQALGGASNQPQHF. CDR3 sequence (DNA): TGCGCCAGCAGCCAAGCGTTAGGGGGCGCGAGCAATCAGCCCCAGCATTTT.

The chain employs TRBV2 and TRBJ2-3; 9 nucleotides match TRBD1. Germline trimming cut 9 bases from V and 0 bases from J; bases unmatched to any gene: 4. This CDR3 spans 14 amino acids. Germline values: CDR1 SNHLY, CDR2 FYNNEI. The CDR3 protein is CARQGAFSTDTQYF. The CDR3 bases are TGTGCCAGACAGGGGGCTTTTAGCACAGATACGCAGTATTTT. Drawing the rest from reference TRBV2 and TRBJ2-3, the complete variable domain is EPEVTQTPSHQVTQMGQEVILRCVPISNHLYFYWYRQILGQKVEFLVSFYNNEISEKSEIFDDQFSVERPDGSNFTLKIRSTKLEDSAMYFCARQGAFSTDTQYFGPGTRLTVL.

This clone was observed a handful of times. The gene calls are TRBV6-5 and TRBJ1-1; D call uncertain. Per germline, CDR1 MNHEY and CDR2 SVGAGI. There are 13 residues in the CDR3. The ends were cut back, 6 bases at V and 4 bases at J, with 12 bases in the middle. CDR3 coding DNA: TGTGCCAGCAGCAGAAGAGACCGCACTGAAGCTTTCTTT. Encoded protein: CASSRRDRTEAFF.

This chain uses TRBV6-5 with TRBJ1-2; a possible D gene is TRBD1 (5 bases). This CDR3 contains 15 residues. Germline V gene sequence: CDR1 MNHEY, CDR2 SVGAGI. V was trimmed by 1 base and J by 4 bases, leaving 13 bases between them. In DNA form, the CDR3 reads TGTGCCAGCAGTTACTTTCCCGGGGGGACCTATGGCTACACCTTC. Its protein product is CASSYFPGGTYGYTF.